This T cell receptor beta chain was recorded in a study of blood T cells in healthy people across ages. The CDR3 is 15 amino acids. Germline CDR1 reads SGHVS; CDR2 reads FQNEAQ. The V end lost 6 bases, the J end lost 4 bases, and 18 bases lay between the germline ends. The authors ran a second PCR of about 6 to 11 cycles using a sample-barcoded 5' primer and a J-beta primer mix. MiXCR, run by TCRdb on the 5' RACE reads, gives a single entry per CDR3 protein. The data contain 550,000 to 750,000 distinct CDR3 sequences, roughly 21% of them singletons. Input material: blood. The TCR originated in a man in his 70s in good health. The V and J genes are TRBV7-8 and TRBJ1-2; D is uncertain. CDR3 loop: CASSIAPGAPYGYTF. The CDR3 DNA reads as TGTGCCAGCAGTATTGCCCCAGGCGCTCCCTATGGCTACACCTTC.